This T cell receptor (beta chain) originates from a study of blood T cells in healthy people across ages. Study-level information: In model experiments, template switching was able to capture about one barcoded beta molecule for every two T cells that were present.

The CDR3 extends over 14 amino acids. V lost 4 bases and J 2 bases, leaving 12 bases between the germline ends. Germline CDR1 and CDR2: SEHNR and FQNEAQ (reference sequence). This clonotype was counted many times. This could be a read error, since a much larger clone is one nucleotide away. Next came a second PCR, run for about 7 to 12 cycles, which used a sample-barcoded 5' primer along with a J-beta primer mix. TCRdb re-called the 5' RACE reads with MiXCR, one entry per CDR3 protein. The data contain hundreds of thousands of distinct CDR3 sequences, approximately 29% of them singletons. This chain connects TRBV7-9 to TRBJ2-7; TRBD1 might be the D (6 bases). Sequencing was performed on blood. This TCR was sampled from an elderly woman in good health. The CDR3 DNA follows: TGTGCCAGCAGCTGGGGACAACCCCCCTACGAGCAGTACTTC. This codes for CASSWGQPPYEQYF.